These T cell receptor beta chains were read from a single sample in a study of beta chain features in type 1 diabetes. Only in-frame clones appear in the TCRdb table, and some are missing; sequencing was by immunoSEQ multiplex PCR. The sample has approximately 160,000 clones, just over 9% seen once; the top ten hold 2% to 3%. Sequences were obtained from central memory CD4+ T cells from blood. The receptors come from a woman younger than 35 in good health. The CDR3 runs from the conserved cysteine through the conserved F or W. D genes are given only for firm matches. Only some rows state a clone size, as once, few, many or a class for expanded clones.

cdr3_nt cdr3_aa j_call v_call d_call clone_size
TGTGCCAGCAGCCCCGGGCGGGACCCCGGGCTTTACGAGCAGTACTTC CASSPGRDPGLYEQYF TRBJ2-7 TRBV5-4 - few
TGTGCCAGCAGCACCTACCCTAGCGGGCACTACGAGCAGTACTTC CASSTYPSGHYEQYF TRBJ2-7 TRBV5-6 TRBD2 few
TGTGCCAGCAGCTTGAAGACAGGGGCTAGCACAGATACGCAGTATTTT CASSLKTGASTDTQYF TRBJ2-3 TRBV5-6 TRBD1 few
TGTGCCAGCAGACCAGCGGGATCGGCAGATACGCAGTATTTT CASRPAGSADTQYF TRBJ2-3 TRBV27 TRBD2 few
TGTGCCAGCAGCTGGGGGTCTACTAGCGGCTACAATGAGCAGTTCTTC CASSWGSTSGYNEQFF TRBJ2-1 TRBV5-5 TRBD2 -
TGTGCCTGGAGTCCAGGGGGTATGAATGAAAAACTGTTTTTT CAWSPGGMNEKLFF TRBJ1-4 TRBV30 TRBD1 -
TGTGCCAGCAGCTTAAACAGGGGCGCCGGGGAGCTGTTTTTT CASSLNRGAGELFF TRBJ2-2 TRBV7-3 TRBD1 -
TGCGCCAGCAGCTTTACAGGGTTCAACACTGAAGCTTTCTTT CASSFTGFNTEAFF TRBJ1-1 TRBV5-1 - few
TGTGCCAGCAGCTTAGGAGGAGGGGGACAGTCTGTATTCGAGCAGTACTTC CASSLGGGGQSVFEQYF TRBJ2-7 TRBV11-2 - -
TGTGCCTGGAGTCGGACGGGATTCTATGGCTACACCTTC CAWSRTGFYGYTF TRBJ1-2 TRBV30 - -
TGTGCCAGCAGCCCCCGGGACAGGGAGGTTGCCACTGAAGCTTTCTTT CASSPRDREVATEAFF TRBJ1-1 TRBV11-3 TRBD1 -
TGTGCCTGGAGTGTACCGGACAGCAACTATGGCTACACCTTC CAWSVPDSNYGYTF TRBJ1-2 TRBV30 - -